These T cell receptor beta chains were read from a single sample in a study of T cell responses to AZD1222 COVID-19 vaccine. Only in-frame clones appear in the TCRdb table, and some are missing; sequencing was by immunoSEQ multiplex PCR. The sample consists of about 120,000 clones, 91% of them appearing once. The sample in question was peripheral blood, obtained on day 0 of AZD1222 vaccination. The receptors were gathered from an adult in good health. Each CDR3 is given with its conserved first and last residue. Each record gives: V gene, CDR3 protein.

v_gene: TRBV7-9; CDR3aa: CASSPGPSYGYTF
v_gene: TRBV6-2/TRBV6-3; CDR3aa: CASSRPGTGGEQYF
v_gene: TRBV5-1; CDR3aa: CASSLAPSGGSEQYF
v_gene: TRBV6-2/TRBV6-3; CDR3aa: CASSWVIGEQYF
v_gene: TRBV5-1; CDR3aa: CASRRAALSGSSGNTIYF
v_gene: TRBV19; CDR3aa: CASRLGGGSQPQHF
v_gene: TRBV18; CDR3aa: CASSQSTGVLNYGYTF
v_gene: TRBV19; CDR3aa: CASSIRTGSYEQYF
v_gene: TRBV7-9; CDR3aa: CASSLARGAAKNIQYF
v_gene: TRBV19; CDR3aa: CASSIDRSYEQYF